This T cell receptor (beta chain) was recorded in a study of blood T cell repertoires in COVID-19. Across the whole study: Samples came from the United States, Italy and Spain, spanning acute and convalescent COVID-19. PBMCs, B-cell-depleted T cells, or T cells were the source of the cDNA or gDNA that made up the material.

Authors' methods: By means of reference gene primer amplification, nucleated cell counts were estimated. Measured with immunoSEQ multiplex PCR; TCRdb has only the in-frame clones, and not every one. The V and J calls and clone size were taken over from that table, and D and trimming were inferred from the DNA. The table has roughly 200,000 clones, roughly nine tenths seen once; the top ten hold around a fifth. The specimen was peripheral blood. This TCR derives from a man aged 60 to 69 with active or convalescent COVID-19.

CDR3 loop: CASSIRGGDLGSPLHF. Written as DNA, the CDR3 is TGTGCCAGTAGTATCCGTGGAGGGGACCTAGGGTCACCCCTCCACTTT. The chain uses TRBV19 and TRBJ1-6, with a possible D match to TRBD1 (5 bases). This CDR3 region has 16 residues. Germline lookup yields CDR1 LNHDA and CDR2 SQIVND (reference sequence). V gave up 3 bases and J gave up 10 bases, with 19 bases separating them.